The clone carrying this TCR beta chain was observed a few times. Its antigen is currently unknown. CDR1 and CDR2 (germline): SGHDT, YYEEEE. The CDR3 sequence is 13 residues long. V lost 7 bases and J lost 4, with 14 bases in between. The sample originates from a study of beta chain features in type 1 diabetes. Study conclusions and caveats: Type 1 diabetes patients had moderately but significantly shorter TCRB CDR3s in all four CD4+ subsets.

Expressed TCRB transcripts were sequenced after all isolated RNA was converted to cDNA. The assay was immunoSEQ multiplex PCR, and TCRdb's table has in-frame clones only and misses some. The sample includes roughly 730,000 clones, about an eighth seen only once; the top ten take less than 0.025%. Sequenced sample: naive CD4+ T cells from blood. V gene TRBV5-6 combines with J gene TRBJ1-2; TRBD1 is a possible D gene (5 bases). This receptor was taken from a man aged 18 to 35 with type 1 diabetes. The CDR3 here is CASCRDQGYGYTF. CDR3 in DNA: TGTGCCAGCTGCCGGGACCAAGGCTATGGCTACACCTTC.